Following are 29 T cell receptor beta chains from one sample sequenced in a study of siplizumab effects on memory and regulatory T cells. Sequencing was performed with immunoSEQ multiplex PCR; in TCRdb, only in-frame clones are kept and a portion is missing. This sample carries roughly 100,000 clones, around 97% of them seen once, and the ten largest clones take 0.031%. Material: naive CD4+ T cells sorted from blood. The receptors derive from a human donor in good health.

The V and J genes are TRBV5-6 and TRBJ1-2, with 9 bases aligning to TRBD1. CDR3 length: 15 amino acids. CDR1 and CDR2 from the germline V gene are SGHDT and YYEEEE. The J segment lost 2 bases and the V segment lost 5 bases, leaving 7 bases of the junction unmatched. CDR3 loop: CASRYRGRPNYGYTF. CDR3 DNA: TGTGCCAGCAGATACAGGGGGCGGCCCAACTATGGCTACACCTTC. The whole variable domain, filled in from reference TRBV5-6 and TRBJ1-2, reads DAGVTQSPTHLIKTRGQQVTLRCSPKSGHDTVSWYQQALGQGPQFIFQYYEEEERQRGNFPDRFSGHQFPNYSSELNVNALLLGDSALYLCASRYRGRPNYGYTFGSGTRLTVV.

The gene calls are TRBV2 and TRBJ1-1; D call uncertain. The CDR3 covers 13 residues. Trimming stripped 1 base from V and 1 base from J, with 4 bases between. Germline V CDR1 and CDR2: SNHLY, FYNNEI. CDR3 DNA sequence: TGTGCCAGCAGTGAAGAACAGAACACTGAAGCTTTCTTT. Its protein product is CASSEEQNTEAFF.

J is TRBJ2-7 and V is TRBV6-5; D gene uncertain. Germline V gives CDR1 MNHEY, CDR2 SVGAGI. The V end was cut by 4 bases, the J end by 4 bases, with 8 bases between. The CDR3 covers 12 residues. The CDR3 DNA follows: TGTGCCAGCAGTTCGAATACGTACGAGCAGTACTTC. It translates to CASSSNTYEQYF.

The chain is built from TRBV5-1 and TRBJ2-5; TRBD1 matches at 10 bases. V shed 2 bases and J 3 bases; nucleotides not matched to a gene: 1. CDR3 length: 14 amino acids. Per germline, CDR1 SGHRS and CDR2 YFSETQ. DNA of the CDR3: TGCGCCAGCAGCTTTGGGACAGGGGAAGAGACCCAGTACTTC. Protein sequence: CASSFGTGEETQYF.

The J gene is TRBJ2-3, the V gene TRBV11-3; TRBD2 might be the D (5 bases). The CDR3 runs 12 residues. The V gene lost 5 bases and the J gene lost 4 bases, with 7 bases spanning the gap. Germline CDR1 and CDR2: SGHNT and YENEEA. CDR3 in DNA: TGTGCCAGCAGCACTAGTGCAGATACGCAGTATTTT. Encoded protein: CASSTSADTQYF. Using reference TRBV11-3 and TRBJ2-3 for the parts outside the CDR3, the full variable domain is EAGVVQSPRYKIIEKKQPVAFWCNPISGHNTLYWYLQNLGQGPELLIRYENEEAVDDSQLPKDRFSAERLKGVDSTLKIQPAELGDSAVYLCASSTSADTQYFGPGTRLTVL.

J is TRBJ1-6 and V is TRBV9, with D possibly TRBD1 on 5 matching bases. Per the germline V gene, CDR1 is SGDLS and CDR2 is YYNGEE. V was pared by 4 bases and J by 6 bases, with 14 bases between. The CDR3 loop spans 15 amino acids. The CDR3 loop is CASSLSLTVNSPLHF. The CDR3 nucleotides read TGTGCCAGCAGCTTGAGTTTGACAGTTAATTCACCCCTCCACTTT.

The chain carries TRBV19 and TRBJ1-2; D remains ambiguous. The CDR3 has 13 amino acids. CDR1 and CDR2 from the germline V gene are LNHDA and SQIVND (reference sequence). Trimming stripped 2 bases from V and 6 bases from J, with 10 bases between. CDR3 protein: CASSIKGQDGYTF. The CDR3 region has the DNA TGTGCCAGTAGTATAAAGGGTCAAGATGGCTACACCTTC.

The chain is built from TRBV28 and TRBJ2-2, with 7 nucleotides matching TRBD2. This CDR3 has 15 amino acids. Germline values: CDR1 MDHEN, CDR2 SYDVKM. J was trimmed by 6 bases and V by 7 bases; bases with no gene match: 11. In DNA form, the CDR3 reads TGTGCCAGCACCCCTTCCGGGGGGAGTGCCGGGGAGCTGTTTTTT. Protein product: CASTPSGGSAGELFF.

The CDR3 loop reads CASTTPAGGFYNEQFF. Written as DNA, the CDR3 is TGTGCCAGCACTACCCCCGCAGGGGGATTCTACAATGAGCAGTTCTTC. The V gene is TRBV28, the J gene TRBJ2-1; 7 nucleotides align to TRBD1. In germline, CDR1 is MDHEN, CDR2 SYDVKM. V lost 7 bases and J lost 3; bases outside the gene matches: 12. There are 16 residues in the CDR3.

The chain carries TRBV7-7 and TRBJ2-5; TRBD2 agrees at 8 bases. Trimming cost V 3 bases and J 5 bases; bases outside gene matches: 8. Per germline, CDR1 SSHAT and CDR2 FNYEAQ (reference sequence). This CDR3 comprises 15 residues. The CDR3 is CASSFLRGGRETQYF. The CDR3 bases are TGTGCCAGCAGCTTTCTCCGGGGGGGCCGGGAGACCCAGTACTTC.

The rearrangement links TRBV6-6 to TRBJ1-1; possibly TRBD1 for D (6 bases). There are 16 residues in the CDR3. Germline values: CDR1 MNHNY, CDR2 SVGAGI (reference sequence). V dropped 6 bases and J dropped 5 bases, with 22 bases sitting between them. This chain's CDR3 is CASSTSGHGIRTEAFF. CDR3 in DNA: TGTGCCAGCAGCACATCGGGACACGGCATTAGAACTGAAGCTTTCTTT.

The chain is built from TRBV5-1 and TRBJ2-1, with 9 positions matching TRBD1. The germline gives CDR1 SGHRS, CDR2 YFSETQ. The V and J ends lost 3 bases and 0 bases, in that order; junction bases with no gene match: 7. CDR3 length: 17 amino acids. In DNA form, the CDR3 reads TGCGCCAGCAGCTGGGCCTCACAGGGGGCCTCCTACAATGAGCAGTTCTTC. Encoded protein: CASSWASQGASYNEQFF.

V and J are TRBV6-6 and TRBJ2-2, with TRBD1 matching over 10 bases. The CDR3 extends over 14 amino acids. Germline CDR1 MNHNY, CDR2 SVGAGI (reference sequence). J gave up 3 bases and V 6 bases, and 1 base lay outside the gene matches. The CDR3 spells CASSGQGDTGELFF. CDR3 coding DNA: TGTGCCAGCAGCGGACAGGGGGACACCGGGGAGCTGTTTTTT.

V is TRBV10-3 and J is TRBJ2-7; 8 bases are shared with TRBD1. This CDR3 region has 15 residues. Looked up from germline, CDR1 is ENHRY and CDR2 is SYGVKD. The V gene end was trimmed by 0 bases and the J gene end by 3 bases; junction bases not matched to a gene: 4. The CDR3, as DNA: TGTGCCATCAGTGAGTCGAACAGGGGGGACTACGAGCAGTACTTC. Its protein is CAISESNRGDYEQYF.

The chain links TRBV25-1 to TRBJ1-6, with D unclear. V was cut by 6 bases and J by 10 bases, with 13 bases left in between. The CDR3 has 13 residues. In germline, CDR1 is MGHDK, CDR2 SYGVNS. As DNA, the CDR3 is TGTGCCAGCAGGGTGGGTTCCGGGTCACCCCTCCACTTT. Encoded protein: CASRVGSGSPLHF.

The chain uses TRBV7-9 and TRBJ1-3; D is ambiguous. Germline V gene lookup returns CDR1 SEHNR and CDR2 FQNEAQ (reference sequence). The V gene lost 6 bases and the J gene lost 4 bases, with 13 bases spanning the gap. There are 14 residues in the CDR3. DNA for the CDR3: TGTGCCAGCAGGTTCGGGCAAGGGGGAAACACCATATATTTT. Protein sequence: CASRFGQGGNTIYF.

The rearrangement links TRBV28 to TRBJ2-3; D gene unclear. From germline, CDR1 is MDHEN and CDR2 SYDVKM. V was trimmed by 8 bases and J by 0 bases, leaving 9 bases between them. The length of the CDR3 is 13 residues. CDR3 DNA sequence: TGTGCCAGCGGTGTAACTAGCACAGATACGCAGTATTTT. Its protein product is CASGVTSTDTQYF.

This chain connects TRBV7-6 to TRBJ2-7; 9 bases fit TRBD1. Germline V gene data show CDR1 as SGHVS and CDR2 as FNYEAQ. The CDR3 runs 15 residues. The V and J ends lost 1 base and 1 base, in that order; junction bases with no gene match: 2. The DNA for the CDR3 is TGTGCCAGCAGCTTAGGGACAGGGGCTTCCTACGAGCAGTACTTC. It yields the protein CASSLGTGASYEQYF.

This chain connects TRBV19 to TRBJ2-1, with D maybe TRBD2 (6 bases). V was shortened by 3 bases and J by 8 bases, with 17 bases between the two germline ends. The length of the CDR3 is 15 residues. CDR1 is LNHDA, CDR2 SQIVND, per germline (reference sequence). The CDR3: CASSIGTYSRDEQFF. CDR3 in DNA: TGTGCCAGTAGTATTGGGACTTACTCCCGGGATGAGCAGTTCTTC.

The V and J genes are TRBV28 and TRBJ2-2; 8 bases align to TRBD2. CDR1 MDHEN and CDR2 SYDVKM come from the germline V gene. The CDR3 contains 17 residues. The junction had 3 bases not matched to a gene; V was cut back by 0 bases and J by 0 bases. Here the CDR3 reads CASSLWGGGTNTGELFF. As DNA, the CDR3 is TGTGCCAGCAGTTTATGGGGCGGGGGGACGAACACCGGGGAGCTGTTTTTT.

The chain is built from TRBV6-1 and TRBJ1-5; D gene ambiguous. CDR1 is MNHNS and CDR2 is SASEGT in the germline V gene. This CDR3 has 12 residues. Deletions cut 11 bases from V and 2 bases from J, with 10 bases between. CDR3 region: CAATGGNQPQHF. The CDR3 DNA sequence: TGTGCCGCTACCGGGGGCAATCAGCCCCAGCATTTT.

The rearrangement uses TRBV2 and TRBJ1-1; weak D call: TRBD1 (5 bases). The germline V gene encodes CDR1 SNHLY and CDR2 FYNNEI. The V gene lost 3 bases and the J gene lost 1 base, with 12 bases spanning the gap. The CDR3 extends over 15 amino acids. CDR3 region: CASSEFGQGNTEAFF. As DNA, the CDR3 is TGTGCCAGCAGTGAGTTTGGGCAGGGGAACACTGAAGCTTTCTTT.

The chain has TRBV30 and TRBJ1-2; tentative D call: TRBD1 (6 bases). With 5 bases removed from V and 6 bases from J, the gap between germline ends came to 19 bases. The CDR3 is 14 amino acids. Germline CDR1 and CDR2: GTSNPN and SVGIG (reference sequence). This CDR3 is CAWARGTPGDGYTF. The CDR3 DNA follows: TGTGCCTGGGCGCGAGGGACACCGGGTGATGGCTACACCTTC.

This sequence joins TRBV2 and TRBJ1-1, with D unclear. V gave up 6 bases and J gave up 11 bases, with 16 bases separating them. The length of the CDR3 is 12 residues. Germline values: CDR1 SNHLY, CDR2 FYNNEI. DNA for the CDR3: TGTGCCAGCAGGGAGGACGGGGTCGCGGCTTTCTTT. Translating it yields CASREDGVAAFF.

The V gene is TRBV6-5, the J gene TRBJ2-4; 8 nucleotides align to TRBD1. V lost 5 bases and J lost 13; bases outside the gene matches: 7. Germline CDR1 is MNHEY and CDR2 is SVGAGI. The CDR3 runs 12 residues. The CDR3 is CASSGDRRTQYF. CDR3 DNA: TGTGCCAGCAGTGGGGACAGGAGGACACAGTACTTC.

V and J are TRBV25-1 and TRBJ1-3; D call uncertain. There are 12 residues in the CDR3. The germline CDR1 and CDR2 sequences are MGHDK and SYGVNS. The V end lost 6 bases, the J end lost 0 bases, and 3 bases lay between the germline ends. The CDR3 DNA reads TGTGCCAGCAGAAACTCTGGAAACACCATATATTTT. Its protein is CASRNSGNTIYF.

Only one count was recorded for this clone. The genes are TRBV25-1 and TRBJ1-2, with D possibly being TRBD1 (6 bases). V lost 7 bases and J lost 5, with 14 bases in between. Germline V gives CDR1 MGHDK, CDR2 SYGVNS. The CDR3 loop spans 13 amino acids. The CDR3 DNA reads as TGTGCCAGCACTAGGGGGGTCGGTTATGGCTACACCTTC. Translated: CASTRGVGYGYTF.

A word on this clone: At one end, the junction sequence differs from germline, possibly due to a read error. The chain carries TRBV9 and TRBJ1-2; maybe TRBD1 (6 bases). CDR1 and CDR2 (germline): SGDLS, YYNGEE. The CDR3 is made up of 14 amino acids. CDR3 in amino acids: CASSVEPGAEGYAF. In nucleotides, the CDR3 is TGTGCCAGCAGCGTAGAGCCGGGGGCGGAAGGCTACGCCTTC.

The chain carries TRBV10-3 and TRBJ2-2; 7 bases match TRBD1. V shed 10 bases and J 3 bases; nucleotides not matched to a gene: 14. The CDR3 extends over 16 amino acids. CDR1 and CDR2 (germline): ENHRY, SYGVKD. Written as DNA, the CDR3 is TGTGCCACCTCCCCTACAGGGGCGGGTGACACCGGGGAGCTGTTTTTT. It specifies CATSPTGAGDTGELFF.